Shown below are 9 T cell receptor beta chains from a single sample sequenced in a study of shared clonotypes between healthy human individuals. The repertoire was sequenced with immunoSEQ multiplex PCR; TCRdb's copy has only in-frame clones and lacks some. This sample has about 510,000 clones, with less than 85% found just once. Sequenced sample: PBMCs. The receptors here all came from a woman between 35 and 50 years old in good health. Some clones in this sample may be carry-over from other donors' samples.

There are a few counts of this clone. This chain connects TRBV7-9 to TRBJ1-5; D is possibly TRBD1 (6 bases). CDR1 and CDR2 from the germline V gene are SEHNR and FQNEAQ (reference sequence). The V end lost 5 bases, the J end lost 4 bases, and 12 bases lay between the germline ends. This CDR3 is built from 14 residues. CDR3 sequence (DNA): TGTGCCAGCAGCCCTGGACAGCTTAATCAGCCCCAGCATTTT. Translation gives CASSPGQLNQPQHF.

This chain joins TRBV9 and TRBJ2-1; D is ambiguous. The germline V gene has CDR1 SGDLS and CDR2 YYNGEE. Trimming cost V 0 bases and J 0 bases, with 10 bases left between them. CDR3 length: 16 amino acids. CDR3 residues: CASSVASESSYNEQFF. As DNA, the CDR3 is TGTGCCAGCAGCGTAGCAAGCGAAAGCTCCTACAATGAGCAGTTCTTC.

The genes are TRBV5-1 and TRBJ2-7; 9 bases line up with TRBD1. The CDR3 sequence is 14 residues long. Per the germline V gene, CDR1 is SGHRS and CDR2 is YFSETQ. Trimming at V came to 5 bases and at J to 3 bases, leaving 6 bases not matched to a gene. CDR3 coding DNA: TGCGCCAGCAGAAAGGGACAGGGAATCTACGAGCAGTACTTC. Protein product: CASRKGQGIYEQYF.

The rearrangement joins TRBV7-8 to TRBJ2-1; unclear D gene. The V end lost 2 bases, the J end lost 7 bases, and 12 bases lay between the germline ends. This CDR3 region has 14 residues. The germline V gene encodes CDR1 SGHVS and CDR2 FQNEAQ. The CDR3 spells CASSLFFLGNEQFF. The CDR3 coding sequence is TGTGCCAGCAGCTTATTCTTCCTTGGTAATGAGCAGTTCTTC.

The chain links TRBV27 to TRBJ2-7; TRBD2 agrees at 8 bases. In germline, CDR1 is MNHEY, CDR2 SMNVEV (reference sequence). CDR3 length: 14 residues. The V segment lost 6 bases and the J segment 0 bases; nucleotides outside the gene matches: 4. CDR3 sequence reads: CASRLAGHSYEQYF. DNA for the CDR3: TGTGCCAGCAGGCTAGCGGGCCACTCCTACGAGCAGTACTTC.

This chain's CDR3 is CASSLLGRVGTEAFF. CDR3 DNA sequence: TGTGCCAGCAGCTTATTAGGCAGGGTGGGGACTGAAGCTTTCTTT. The chain carries TRBV7-8 and TRBJ1-1, with TRBD1 as a possible D gene (5 bases). Trimming shortened V by 2 bases and J by 5 bases, and 15 bases separated the two germline ends. Germline CDR1 reads SGHVS; CDR2 reads FQNEAQ. This CDR3 is 15 amino acids long.

The CDR3 bases are TGCGCCAGCAGCTTGGCCGCGAGCGGGAGTCTGGGGGAGACCCAGTACTTC. Its translation is CASSLAASGSLGETQYF. The gene calls are TRBV5-1 and TRBJ2-5; 8 nucleotides match TRBD2. After removal of 0 bases from V and 5 bases from J, the junction contained 12 bases not matched to a gene. The CDR3 is 17 amino acids. Per germline, CDR1 SGHRS and CDR2 YFSETQ. Combining the CDR3 with reference TRBV5-1 and TRBJ2-5 gives the whole variable domain KAGVTQTPRYLIKTRGQQVTLSCSPISGHRSVSWYQQTPGQGLQFLFEYFSETQRNKGNFPGRFSGRQFSNSRSEMNVSTLELGDSALYLCASSLAASGSLGETQYFGPGTRLLVL.

This clone appeared a single time. The J gene is TRBJ2-5, the V gene TRBV28, with TRBD2 matching over 8 bases. The germline V gene has CDR1 MDHEN and CDR2 SYDVKM. Losses at the gene ends were 3 bases for V and 4 bases for J; bases not matched to a gene: 7. The CDR3 length is 15 residues. This CDR3 is CASSLSGSLGETQYF. CDR3 bases: TGTGCCAGCAGTTTGAGCGGGAGTTTGGGAGAGACCCAGTACTTC.

The V and J genes are TRBV14 and TRBJ2-7; TRBD1 agrees at 7 bases. CDR3 length: 15 residues. CDR1 is SGHDN and CDR2 is FVKESK in the germline V gene. V was pared by 1 base and J by 2 bases, with 5 bases of the junction left unmatched. CDR3: CASSQVRGRTYEQYF. For the CDR3, the DNA is TGTGCCAGCAGCCAAGTTAGGGGGCGAACCTACGAGCAGTACTTC.